This TCR beta chain was obtained from a study of blood T cells in healthy people across ages. Study findings and constraints: Bulk PBMC profiling left naive and antigen-experienced comparisons inconclusive. Comparison with aged donors showed that long-lived donors had more naive CD4+ cells and higher diversity.

Sample-barcoded 5' priming and a J-beta primer mix drove a second PCR of roughly 7 to 11 cycles. Paired-end reads containing CDR3 totaled no fewer than 3 million for each sample. Each CDR3 protein is one row after TCRdb ran MiXCR on the 5' RACE reads. The data hold 1.5 million to 2 million distinct CDR3 sequences, with about 31% observed a single time. The sample providers were healthy Caucasian people from Russia, aged roughly 6 to 90. This clonotype was seen a handful of times. The antigen is undetermined. The CDR3 contains 11 residues. The germline gives CDR1 DFQATT, CDR2 SNEGSKA (reference sequence). The ends were cut back, 3 bases at V and 11 bases at J, with 13 bases in the middle.

Specimen: blood. The sequence was obtained from a woman aged 25 to 39 in good health. The chain carries TRBV20-1 and TRBJ1-2; D not certain. The CDR3 DNA is TGCAGTGCTAGGCCCATCTCGCAGTACACCTTC. Translation gives CSARPISQYTF.